These 20 T cell receptor beta chains were all obtained from the same sample, sequenced in a study of T cells in Graves' hyperthyroidism and ophthalmopathy. What was amplified from RNA transcripts were TCR beta CDR3 regions. The HTBI primer set served for first-round RT-PCR of the TCR CDR3. TCRdb independently ran MiXCR on the multiplex PCR reads; one entry per CDR3 protein. The repertoire has about 520,000 distinct CDR3 sequences, approximately 24% of them found once; the top ten carry 11%. Sequenced material: blood. The receptors stem from a woman between 25 and 40 years old with Graves' ophthalmopathy.

This clonotype was picked up many times. The chain is built from TRBV6-5 and TRBJ1-1; TRBD1 matches at 7 bases. CDR1 and CDR2 (germline): MNHEY, SVGAGI. The J segment lost 2 bases and the V segment lost 5 bases, leaving 8 bases of the junction unmatched. There are 15 residues in the CDR3. The CDR3 DNA reads TGTGCCAGCAGTCCCTCAGGGGGGGGAAACACTGAAGCTTTCTTT. It is translated as CASSPSGGGNTEAFF.

The V and J genes are TRBV4-1 and TRBJ2-5; D remains unclear. Germline-derived CDR1 and CDR2 are MGHRA and YSYEKL. CDR3 length: 18 residues. V lost 3 bases to trimming and J lost 7 bases, with 27 bases between them. The CDR3 nucleotides read TGCGCCAGCAGCCATGCCCCTTTAGCCATCGGGCCGGTCGGGACCCAGTACTTC. Protein sequence: CASSHAPLAIGPVGTQYF.

The chain combines TRBV12-3 or TRBV12-4 with TRBJ1-2; D remains ambiguous. The CDR3 totals 13 residues. Between the trimmed V and J ends, which lost 6 bases and 5 bases, there was a span of 13 bases. The CDR3 loop reads CASSSVRSYGYTF. Written as DNA, the CDR3 is TGTGCCAGCAGCTCCGTCAGATCGTATGGCTACACCTTC.

This clonotype was seen repeatedly, ten times or more. The chain recombines TRBV6-2 or TRBV6-3 with TRBJ2-2, with D perhaps TRBD1 (5 bases). The germline gives CDR1 MNHEY, CDR2 SVGEGT. The CDR3 sequence is 13 residues long. V was pared by 8 bases and J by 6 bases, with 13 bases between. In nucleotides, the CDR3 is TGTGCCAGCCGATATCAGGGATCCGGGGAGCTGTTTTTT. Its translation is CASRYQGSGELFF.

Only a few counts were recorded for this clonotype. This chain links TRBV10-3 with TRBJ2-7, with 7 bases lining up with TRBD1. CDR3 length equals 12 residues. V shed 7 bases, J shed 6 bases, and the junction held 6 bases outside the gene matches. Germline lookup yields CDR1 ENHRY and CDR2 SYGVKD. In nucleotides, the CDR3 is TGTGCCATCACCCGTAACAGGGGCGAGCAGTACTTC. Translation: CAITRNRGEQYF.

With regard to this clonotype: One end of the junction is discordant with germline, which a read error may explain. V and J are TRBV18 and TRBJ1-5, with D maybe TRBD1 (5 bases). The CDR3 length is 14 residues. Germline V CDR1 and CDR2: KGHSH, LQKENI. CDR3 in DNA: TGTGCCGGCTCACCACCGTCGGGGGGACAGCCCCAGCATTTT. It specifies CAGSPPSGGQPQHF.

The rearrangement joins TRBV9 to TRBJ2-5, with 8 bases identical to TRBD2. The CDR3 contains 16 residues. J lost 5 bases, V lost 3 bases, and 12 bases had no gene match. Per the germline V gene, CDR1 is SGDLS and CDR2 is YYNGEE. The CDR3 nucleotides are TGTGCCAGCAGCGCCGGACCGGGACTAGGTCGGGAGACCCAGTACTTC. This sequence encodes CASSAGPGLGRETQYF.

This clonotype has just a few counts. The chain carries TRBV6-5 and TRBJ2-7; D call uncertain. This CDR3 is 12 amino acids long. Germline V CDR1 and CDR2: MNHEY, SVGAGI. V was trimmed by 7 bases and J by 3 bases, leaving 10 bases between them. CDR3 residues: CASNYYLYEQYF. The CDR3 DNA is TGTGCCAGCAATTATTACCTCTACGAGCAGTACTTC.

V is TRBV28 and J is TRBJ2-5, with a possible D match to TRBD2 (5 bases). Germline V gene sequence: CDR1 MDHEN, CDR2 SYDVKM. V lost 7 bases and J 5 bases, leaving 14 bases between the germline ends. The length of the CDR3 is 13 residues. CDR3 region: CASTRSPGETQYF. The CDR3 nucleotides read TGTGCCAGCACCCGGTCCCCGGGGGAGACCCAGTACTTC.

The gene calls are TRBV11-1 and TRBJ1-5; maybe TRBD1 (5 bases). The ends were cut back, 2 bases at V and 9 bases at J, with 14 bases in the middle. The CDR3 contains 14 residues. Germline values: CDR1 SGHAT, CDR2 FQDESV (reference sequence). This chain's CDR3 is CASSLLGAWSPQHF. Here the CDR3 DNA reads TGTGCCAGCAGCTTATTAGGGGCTTGGTCGCCCCAGCATTTT.

In its sample, this clonotype was seen many times. The V call is TRBV11-2, the J call TRBJ2-7; D not resolved. The V end lost 2 bases, the J end lost 4 bases, and 9 bases lay between the germline ends. This CDR3 spans 13 amino acids. The germline CDR1 and CDR2 sequences are SGHAT and FQNNGV. The CDR3 DNA reads as TGTGCCAGCAGCTTAATCTCTTGGTACGAGCAGTACTTC. Translation: CASSLISWYEQYF.

The V gene is TRBV6-2 or TRBV6-3, the J gene TRBJ2-7; TRBD2 is a possible D gene (6 bases). The CDR3 is made up of 15 amino acids. V was pared by 7 bases and J by 3 bases, with 19 bases between. The germline V gene encodes CDR1 MNHEY and CDR2 SVGEGT. CDR3 coding DNA: TGTGCCAGCAAGGGAGGACGGGACTTTATCTACGAGCAGTACTTC. It translates to CASKGGRDFIYEQYF.

On this clonotype itself: The conserved phenylalanine or tryptophan normally closing the CDR3 is absent here, so this likely arose from a read error. The chain employs TRBV28 and TRBJ2-7, with D possibly matching TRBD2 (5 bases). This CDR3 is built from 17 residues. Germline values: CDR1 MDHEN, CDR2 SYDVKM. V lost 2 bases and J lost 2, with 19 bases in between. The CDR3 protein is CASSLPNTWFGTYEQYL. The CDR3 nucleotides are TGTGCCAGCAGTTTACCCAATACATGGTTCGGGACCTACGAGCAGTACCTC.

The sample holds many counts of this clonotype. This chain joins TRBV12-3 or TRBV12-4 and TRBJ2-7; 10 positions agree with TRBD1. The length of the CDR3 is 14 residues. V shed 7 bases, J shed 3 bases, and the junction held 6 bases outside the gene matches. The CDR3 loop is CASTKTGGSYEQYF. The CDR3 bases are TGTGCCAGCACCAAGACAGGGGGCAGCTACGAGCAGTACTTC.

This clonotype was picked up many times. The V call is TRBV2, the J call TRBJ2-7; 7 bases line up with TRBD1. The J segment lost 3 bases and the V segment lost 3 bases, leaving 5 bases of the junction unmatched. From germline, CDR1 is SNHLY and CDR2 FYNNEI. The CDR3 has 14 residues. The DNA for the CDR3 is TGTGCCAGCAGTGAGGGGACAGAGATCTACGAGCAGTACTTC. Translation: CASSEGTEIYEQYF. The whole variable domain, filled in from reference TRBV2 and TRBJ2-7, reads EPEVTQTPSHQVTQMGQEVILRCVPISNHLYFYWYRQILGQKVEFLVSFYNNEISEKSEIFDDQFSVERPDGSNFTLKIRSTKLEDSAMYFCASSEGTEIYEQYFGPGTRLTVT.

In this sample, this clonotype turned up many times. The chain carries TRBV6-5 and TRBJ2-5, with unresolved D. Germline CDR1 is MNHEY and CDR2 is SVGAGI. Deletions cut 2 bases from V and 1 base from J, with 14 bases between. CDR3 length: 16 residues. Written as DNA, the CDR3 is TGTGCCAGCAGTTACGCATTCCGCACGGGCCAAGAGACCCAGTACTTC. Protein product: CASSYAFRTGQETQYF.

The V and J genes are TRBV28 and TRBJ1-2, with 7 bases aligning to TRBD1. Germline CDR1 is MDHEN and CDR2 is SYDVKM. The CDR3 loop spans 15 amino acids. Losses at the gene ends were 5 bases for V and 4 bases for J; bases not matched to a gene: 10. The CDR3 DNA follows: TGTGCCAGCAGTCCCCGACAGGGATGGTCCTATGGCTACACCTTC. This translates into CASSPRQGWSYGYTF.

This clonotype was detected many times. This rearrangement joins TRBV29-1 to TRBJ1-1, with D unclear. Trimming took off 0 bases at V and 0 bases at J, with 2 bases between the two ends. Germline CDR1 and CDR2: SQVTM and ANQGSEA. This CDR3 has 12 amino acids. The CDR3 here is CSVEDLNTEAFF. DNA for the CDR3: TGCAGCGTTGAAGACTTGAACACTGAAGCTTTCTTT.

This clonotype was observed a handful of times. The chain has TRBV28 and TRBJ2-7; the D gene could be TRBD1 or TRBD2 (5 bases each). Germline loops: CDR1 MDHEN, CDR2 SYDVKM. This CDR3 has 15 amino acids. V lost 5 bases to trimming and J lost 5 bases, with 19 bases between them. The CDR3 nucleotides are TGTGCCAGCAGTCCATTAAAGGGCACGGGGCACGAGCAGTACTTC. Translation: CASSPLKGTGHEQYF.

The table lists this clonotype with many counts. This chain joins TRBV27 and TRBJ2-7, with a tentative D call TRBD1 (7 bases). CDR1 MNHEY and CDR2 SMNVEV come from the germline V gene (reference sequence). CDR3 size: 16 residues. V lost 8 bases, J lost 4 bases, and 24 bases lay in between. CDR3 DNA: TGTGCCAGCCGATCGCTCTCAGGGGGGACTCCATACGAGCAGTACTTC. As protein: CASRSLSGGTPYEQYF.